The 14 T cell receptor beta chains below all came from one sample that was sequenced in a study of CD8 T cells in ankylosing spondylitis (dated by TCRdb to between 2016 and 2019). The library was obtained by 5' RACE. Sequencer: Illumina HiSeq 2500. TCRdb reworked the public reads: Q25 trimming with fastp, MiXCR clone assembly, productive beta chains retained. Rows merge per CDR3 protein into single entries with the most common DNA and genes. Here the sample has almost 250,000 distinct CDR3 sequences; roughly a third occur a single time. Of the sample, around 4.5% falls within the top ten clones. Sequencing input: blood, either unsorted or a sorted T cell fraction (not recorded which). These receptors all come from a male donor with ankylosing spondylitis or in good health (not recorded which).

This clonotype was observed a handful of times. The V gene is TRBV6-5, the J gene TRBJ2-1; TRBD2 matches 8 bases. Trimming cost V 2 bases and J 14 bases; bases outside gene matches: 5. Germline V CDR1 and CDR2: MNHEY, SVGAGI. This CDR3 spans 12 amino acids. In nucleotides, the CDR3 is TGTGCCAGCAGTTACAACGGGGGGGCCAAGTTCTTC. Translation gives CASSYNGGAKFF.

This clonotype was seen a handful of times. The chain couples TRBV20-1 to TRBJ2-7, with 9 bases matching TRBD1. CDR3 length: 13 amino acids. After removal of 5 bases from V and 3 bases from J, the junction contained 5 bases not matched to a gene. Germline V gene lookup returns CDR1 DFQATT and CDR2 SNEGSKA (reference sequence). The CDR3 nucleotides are TGCAGTGCTGCGGGACAGGGCTTCTACGAGCAGTACTTC. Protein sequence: CSAAGQGFYEQYF.

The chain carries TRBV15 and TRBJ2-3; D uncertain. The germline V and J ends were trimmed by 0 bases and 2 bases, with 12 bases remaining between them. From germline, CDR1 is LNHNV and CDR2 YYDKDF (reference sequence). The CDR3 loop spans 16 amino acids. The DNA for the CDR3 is TGTGCCACCAGCAGAGATCTGGGCGGAAACACAGATACGCAGTATTTT. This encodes CATSRDLGGNTDTQYF.

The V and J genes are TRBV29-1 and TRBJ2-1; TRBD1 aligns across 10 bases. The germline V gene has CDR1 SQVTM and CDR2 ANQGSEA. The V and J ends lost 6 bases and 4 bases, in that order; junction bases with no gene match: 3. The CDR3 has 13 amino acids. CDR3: CSVGTGAYNEQFF. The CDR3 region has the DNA TGCAGCGTAGGGACAGGGGCGTACAATGAGCAGTTCTTC.

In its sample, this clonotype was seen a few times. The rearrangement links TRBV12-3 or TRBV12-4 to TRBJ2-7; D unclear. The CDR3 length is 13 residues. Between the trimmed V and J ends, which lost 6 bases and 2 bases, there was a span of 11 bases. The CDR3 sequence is CASSPATTYEQYF. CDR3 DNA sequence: TGTGCCAGCAGCCCGGCGACGACCTACGAGCAGTACTTC.

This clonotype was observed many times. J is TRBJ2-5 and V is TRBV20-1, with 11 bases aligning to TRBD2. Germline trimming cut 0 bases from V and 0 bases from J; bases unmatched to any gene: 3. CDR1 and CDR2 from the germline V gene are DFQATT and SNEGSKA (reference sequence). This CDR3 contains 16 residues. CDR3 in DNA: TGCAGTGCTAGAGATCTACTAGCGGGAGACCAAGAGACCCAGTACTTC. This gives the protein CSARDLLAGDQETQYF.

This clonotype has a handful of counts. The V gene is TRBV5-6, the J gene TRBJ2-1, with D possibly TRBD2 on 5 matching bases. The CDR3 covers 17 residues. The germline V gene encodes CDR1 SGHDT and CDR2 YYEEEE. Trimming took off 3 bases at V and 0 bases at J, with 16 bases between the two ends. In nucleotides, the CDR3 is TGTGCCAGCAGCTGGACCCGAGGGTTTCCCTCCTACAATGAGCAGTTCTTC. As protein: CASSWTRGFPSYNEQFF.

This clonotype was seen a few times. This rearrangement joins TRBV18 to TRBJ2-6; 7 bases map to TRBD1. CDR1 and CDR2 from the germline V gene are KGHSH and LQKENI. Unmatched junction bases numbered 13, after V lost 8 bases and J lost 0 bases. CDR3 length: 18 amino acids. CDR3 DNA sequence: TGTGCCAGCACCCTAACGACAGGGCCCCTCTCTGGGGCCAACGTCCTGACTTTC. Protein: CASTLTTGPLSGANVLTF.

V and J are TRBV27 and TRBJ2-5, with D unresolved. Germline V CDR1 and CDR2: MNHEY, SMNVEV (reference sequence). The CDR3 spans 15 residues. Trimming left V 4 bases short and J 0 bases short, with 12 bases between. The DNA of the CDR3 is TGTGCCAGCAGTTACAATCCCTTTAACCAAGAGACCCAGTACTTC. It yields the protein CASSYNPFNQETQYF.

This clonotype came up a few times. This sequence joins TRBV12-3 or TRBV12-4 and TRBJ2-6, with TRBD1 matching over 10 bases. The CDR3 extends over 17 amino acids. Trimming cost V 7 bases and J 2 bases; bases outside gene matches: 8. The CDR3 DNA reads TGTGCCAGCACTATGACAGGGGGCAACACTGGGGCCAACGTCCTGACTTTC. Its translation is CASTMTGGNTGANVLTF.

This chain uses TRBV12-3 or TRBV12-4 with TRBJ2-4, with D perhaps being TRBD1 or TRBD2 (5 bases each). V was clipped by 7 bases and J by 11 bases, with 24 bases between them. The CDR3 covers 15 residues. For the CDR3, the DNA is TGTGCCAGCAACCCTTTTGGGGGTACAGGTTCGCTTCAGTACTTC. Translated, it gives CASNPFGGTGSLQYF.

CDR3 nucleotides: TGTGCCAGCAGCCCTCCGGGACAGGGGGCGCGAACTGAAGCTTTCTTT. Protein product: CASSPPGQGARTEAFF. This chain uses TRBV5-5 with TRBJ1-1; 12 bases agree with TRBD1. The germline V gene has CDR1 SGHKS and CDR2 YYEKEE (reference sequence). This CDR3 region has 16 residues. V was pared by 4 bases and J by 5 bases, with 9 bases of the junction left unmatched.

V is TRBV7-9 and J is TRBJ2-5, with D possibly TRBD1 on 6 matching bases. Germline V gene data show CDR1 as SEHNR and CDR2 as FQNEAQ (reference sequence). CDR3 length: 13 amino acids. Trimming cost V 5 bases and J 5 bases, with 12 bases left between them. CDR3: CASSPRDKETQYF. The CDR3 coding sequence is TGTGCCAGCAGCCCCCGGGACAAGGAGACCCAGTACTTC.

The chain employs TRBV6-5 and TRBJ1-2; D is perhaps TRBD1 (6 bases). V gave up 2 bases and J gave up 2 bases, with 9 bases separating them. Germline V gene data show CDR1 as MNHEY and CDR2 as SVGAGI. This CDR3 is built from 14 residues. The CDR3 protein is CASSYGTTNYGYTF. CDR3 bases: TGTGCCAGCAGTTACGGGACAACCAACTATGGCTACACCTTC.